These 17 T cell receptor beta chains were sequenced from one sample in a study of cytotoxic CD8 clonotypes in ibrutinib-treated CLL. The table came from immunoSEQ multiplex PCR; TCRdb's copy has only in-frame clones and leaves some out. The sample yields more than 75,000 clones, 70% to 80% seen once. Material: PBMCs, obtained after 24 months of ibrutinib treatment. The receptors derive from a human donor with chronic lymphocytic leukemia.

This chain joins TRBV29-1 and TRBJ2-4; 12 bases match TRBD2. The CDR3 has 15 residues. V lost 4 bases to trimming and J lost 7 bases; unmatched junction nucleotides: 8. The germline V gene encodes CDR1 SQVTM and CDR2 ANQGSEA. Here the CDR3 reads CSVVGLAGGGNIQYF. Written as DNA, the CDR3 is TGCAGCGTTGTAGGCCTAGCGGGAGGGGGGAACATTCAGTACTTC.

The table lists this clone with a few counts. This chain uses TRBV7-9 with TRBJ1-6; D gene unclear. From germline, CDR1 is SEHNR and CDR2 FQNEAQ (reference sequence). The germline V and J ends were trimmed by 5 bases and 15 bases, with 14 bases remaining between them. The CDR3 totals 12 residues. The CDR3 DNA follows: TGTGCCAGCAGCGACGGGCGATTGCTCCTCCACTTT. Amino acids: CASSDGRLLLHF.

The chain joins TRBV18 to TRBJ2-2; either TRBD1 or TRBD2 may fit D (6 bases each). Trimming shortened V by 3 bases and J by 7 bases, and 21 bases separated the two germline ends. Germline CDR1 and CDR2: KGHSH and LQKENI. The CDR3 is made up of 17 amino acids. For the CDR3, the DNA is TGTGCCAGCTCACCCACGGGAGACAGGACGAACGGCGGGGAGCTGTTTTTT. This encodes CASSPTGDRTNGGELFF.

This rearrangement joins TRBV7-2 to TRBJ1-2; 9 bases agree with TRBD1. J was trimmed by 4 bases and V by 5 bases; bases with no gene match: 14. Germline V gene sequence: CDR1 SGHTA, CDR2 FQGNSA. The length of the CDR3 is 17 residues. CDR3 bases: TGTGCCAGCAGCCTTCTACAGGGGGCCCAACGAAGCTATGGCTACACCTTC. Encoded protein: CASSLLQGAQRSYGYTF.

The V gene is TRBV30, the J gene TRBJ2-1; D might be TRBD1 (6 bases). The CDR3 is made up of 15 amino acids. V dropped 2 bases and J dropped 5 bases, with 16 bases sitting between them. Per the germline V gene, CDR1 is GTSNPN and CDR2 is SVGIG (reference sequence). CDR3 nucleotides: TGTGCCTGGAGTCGCGACAGGAACCGAAACAATGAGCAGTTCTTC. Protein sequence: CAWSRDRNRNNEQFF. Full variable domain (rest looked up from reference TRBV30 and TRBJ2-1): SQTIHQWPATLVQPVGSPLSLECTVEGTSNPNLYWYRQAAGRGLQLLFYSVGIGQISSEVPQNLSASRPQDRQFILSSKKLLLSDSGFYLCAWSRDRNRNNEQFFGPGTRLTVL.

This clone was counted once. The chain joins TRBV4-3 to TRBJ1-6; D unresolved. This CDR3 has 14 residues. CDR1 is LGHNA, CDR2 YSLEER, per germline. Trimming removed 0 bases from V and 7 bases from J, with 7 bases in between. Written as DNA, the CDR3 is TGCGCCAGCAGCCAAGATCTGGCGAATTCACCCCTCCACTTT. Amino acid sequence: CASSQDLANSPLHF.

The V gene is TRBV10-3, the J gene TRBJ2-1; 10 bases map to TRBD2. CDR1 and CDR2 from the germline V gene are ENHRY and SYGVKD. There are 20 residues in the CDR3. V shed 2 bases, J shed 6 bases, and the junction held 19 bases outside the gene matches. For the CDR3, the DNA is TGTGCCATCAGTGAGAGGCTAGCGGGAGCATATTCGAGAGCGGGCAATGAGCAGTTCTTC. This encodes CAISERLAGAYSRAGNEQFF.

This chain connects TRBV2 to TRBJ2-5; D is perhaps TRBD2 (5 bases). Germline CDR1 and CDR2: SNHLY and FYNNEI. The V end was cut by 3 bases, the J end by 8 bases, with 19 bases between. This CDR3 is built from 15 residues. CDR3 nucleotide sequence: TGTGCCAGCAGTGATAATTCGGTCGGAGGAGCCACCCAGTACTTC. This translates into CASSDNSVGGATQYF.

J is TRBJ1-1 and V is TRBV21-1; the D segment call TRBD1 is taken from the table without a DNA check. TRBV21-1 is tagged as a pseudogene. The CDR3 has 12 amino acids. CDR3 coding DNA: TGTGCCAGGAGGGGGAGAAACACTGAAGCTTTCTTT. Translation: CARRGRNTEAFF.

The gene calls are TRBV7-2 and TRBJ1-2, with 8 positions matching TRBD1. This CDR3 is 14 amino acids long. The V gene's germline CDR1 is SGHTA and CDR2 FQGNSA. With 5 bases clipped from V and 7 bases from J, the junction kept 9 bases outside the gene matches. CDR3 nucleotide sequence: TGTGCCAGCAGCGCCCTCAGACAGGGGTTTGGCTACACCTTC. Its protein is CASSALRQGFGYTF.

This chain uses TRBV19 with TRBJ1-2; 8 positions agree with TRBD1. The CDR3 extends over 15 amino acids. Germline V gene lookup returns CDR1 LNHDA and CDR2 SQIVND (reference sequence). J gave up 0 bases and V 4 bases, and 4 bases lay outside the gene matches. CDR3 sequence reads: CASSKGQASNYGYTF. The CDR3 DNA reads as TGTGCCAGTAGTAAGGGACAGGCTTCTAACTATGGCTACACCTTC.

The chain recombines TRBV19 with TRBJ1-2, with 10 nucleotides matching TRBD1. The CDR3 has 16 amino acids. Unmatched junction bases numbered 15, after V lost 7 bases and J lost 7 bases. CDR1 and CDR2 (germline): LNHDA, SQIVND (reference sequence). CDR3 protein: CASTTGQGMIGGGYTF. The CDR3 bases are TGTGCCAGTACCACGGGACAGGGGATGATAGGCGGTGGCTACACCTTC.

V usage is TRBV19 and J usage is TRBJ1-2; D uncertain. This CDR3 region has 15 residues. CDR1 and CDR2 (germline): LNHDA, SQIVND (reference sequence). Trimming cost V 2 bases and J 4 bases, with 14 bases left between them. The CDR3 coding sequence is TGTGCCAGTAGTATAAACTCAGCAGGCGGCTATGGCTACACCTTC. As protein: CASSINSAGGYGYTF.

The chain joins TRBV4-2 to TRBJ2-7; 8 bases map to TRBD1. Germline CDR1 is LGHNA and CDR2 is YNFKEQ. This CDR3 has 13 amino acids. J gave up 5 bases and V 8 bases, and 8 bases lay outside the gene matches. The CDR3 bases are TGTGCCAGCGGGAGGCAGGGGGCGAACGAGCAGTACTTC. Translating gives CASGRQGANEQYF.

This chain uses TRBV7-8 with TRBJ2-1; TRBD2 matches 10 bases. Per the germline V gene, CDR1 is SGHVS and CDR2 is FQNEAQ. The length of the CDR3 is 16 residues. V lost 5 bases and J lost 0; bases outside the gene matches: 4. As DNA, the CDR3 is TGTGCCAGCAGCACCCGGACTAGCGGCTCCTACAATGAGCAGTTCTTC. Its translation: CASSTRTSGSYNEQFF.

The rearrangement links TRBV7-2 to TRBJ1-1, with D perhaps TRBD1 (6 bases). Per the germline V gene, CDR1 is SGHTA and CDR2 is FQGNSA. Trimming left V 2 bases short and J 0 bases short, with 10 bases between. The CDR3 runs to 15 residues. This chain's CDR3 is CASSLTGTMNTEAFF. Written as DNA, the CDR3 is TGTGCCAGCAGCTTAACAGGGACTATGAACACTGAAGCTTTCTTT.

This chain joins TRBV5-1 and TRBJ2-3; possible D gene TRBD2, 6 bases. This CDR3 is built from 17 residues. V lost 4 bases to trimming and J lost 0 bases, with 18 bases between them. The germline gives CDR1 SGHRS, CDR2 YFSETQ. In DNA, the CDR3 is TGCGCCAGCAGCCTGGCCGCTCTTAGCGGAAGCACAGATACGCAGTATTTT. Translating it yields CASSLAALSGSTDTQYF. The full variable domain, its missing parts supplied by reference TRBV5-1 and TRBJ2-3, is KAGVTQTPRYLIKTRGQQVTLSCSPISGHRSVSWYQQTPGQGLQFLFEYFSETQRNKGNFPGRFSGRQFSNSRSEMNVSTLELGDSALYLCASSLAALSGSTDTQYFGPGTRLTVL.